This T cell receptor beta chain was sequenced for a study of OX40 agonist ivuxolimab in advanced cancers. Method: immunoSEQ multiplex PCR; TCRdb's copy keeps in-frame clones and lacks some. The data show under 100,000 clones, almost 90% seen once. The V end was cut by 6 bases, the J end by 8 bases, with 22 bases between. Germline CDR1 LNHDA, CDR2 SQIVND (reference sequence). This CDR3 region has 16 residues. This chain links TRBV19 with TRBJ2-2, with D possibly being TRBD1 or TRBD2 (5 bases each). This receptor was obtained from an adult with an advanced solid tumor such as melanoma, head and neck, liver or kidney cancer. Here the sequenced sample was CD4+ or CD8+ T cells sorted from blood, taken in a trial of the OX40 agonist ivuxolimab. In nucleotides, the CDR3 is TGTGCCAGTAGCCGTTCCGGGACCCTAAACTCGGGGGAGCTGTTTTTT. Protein: CASSRSGTLNSGELFF. Together with reference TRBV19 and TRBJ2-2, the CDR3 gives the full variable domain: DGGITQSPKYLFRKEGQNVTLSCEQNLNHDAMYWYRQDPGQGLRLIYYSQIVNDFQKGDIAEGYSVSREKKESFPLTVTSAQKNPTAFYLCASSRSGTLNSGELFFGEGSRLTVL.